A selection of T cell receptor beta chains follows, all from one sample in a study of T-cell memory formation after mild COVID-19. MiXCR, run by TCRdb on the 5' RACE reads, gives a single entry per CDR3 protein. The profile covers about 250,000 distinct CDR3 sequences, with approximately 15% appearing a single time and 2.1% taken by the ten largest. Material: PBMCs or a T cell subset sorted from them (not recorded which). These receptors all come from an adult woman who had mild COVID-19 (a few samples of this study predate the infection). Cell type and time point are not known. CDR3s include the opening cysteine and the closing phenylalanine or tryptophan. Fields, in order: CDR3 protein, V gene, D gene, J gene. The D gene is left open where the match is weak.

CASSSDSYTGELFF	TRBV12-3/TRBV12-4	NA	TRBJ2-2
CASSLSWVAGDEQYF	TRBV12-3/TRBV12-4	NA	TRBJ2-7
CASSYSFTVASTDTQYF	TRBV6-6	NA	TRBJ2-3
CASSAGAYTQYF	TRBV2	NA	TRBJ2-3
CASRLTSGITDTQYF	TRBV6-1	TRBD2	TRBJ2-3
CASSYRPEGTDTQYF	TRBV12-3/TRBV12-4	NA	TRBJ2-3
CSASRPTEAFF	TRBV20-1	NA	TRBJ1-1
CASSSGLAGARTDTQYF	TRBV7-9	TRBD2	TRBJ2-3
CASSFQTTNEKLFF	TRBV5-1	NA	TRBJ1-4
CATSGTVHPNIQYF	TRBV24-1	NA	TRBJ2-4
CASSQGPGWTYGYTF	TRBV3-1	NA	TRBJ1-2
CSARSLAGGSYNEQFF	TRBV20-1	TRBD2	TRBJ2-1
CASSQRPDENYGYTF	TRBV4-1	NA	TRBJ1-2
CASRSGGPRSYNEQFF	TRBV6-6	TRBD2	TRBJ2-1
CSVPRSRTSGFYNEQFF	TRBV29-1	TRBD2	TRBJ2-1
CASRSGVSSYNEQFF	TRBV7-8	NA	TRBJ2-1
CASSYSPVLRDGYQETQYF	TRBV6-5	NA	TRBJ2-5
CASSHTNPGTDTQYF	TRBV6-5	NA	TRBJ2-3